Each of the 15 T cell receptor beta chains below was sequenced from the same sample in a study of T cell responses to AZD1222 COVID-19 vaccine. Clones were read by immunoSEQ multiplex PCR, and TCRdb kept only the in-frame ones, dropping some. The data hold roughly 100,000 clones, with under 95% observed a single time. Sequences were derived from peripheral blood, sampled on day 0 of AZD1222 vaccination. The receptors come from an adult in good health.

This sequence joins TRBV11-3 and TRBJ2-7; D is perhaps TRBD2 (7 bases). CDR3 length: 18 residues. The V end was cut by 0 bases, the J end by 0 bases, with 18 bases between. The germline CDR1 and CDR2 sequences are SGHNT and YENEEA. The CDR3 region is CASSLDSGTFLLSYEQYF. CDR3 in DNA: TGTGCCAGCAGCTTAGACAGCGGGACATTTCTACTCTCCTACGAGCAGTACTTC.

This chain connects TRBV30 to TRBJ1-4; D may be TRBD1 (6 bases). CDR1 and CDR2 from the germline V gene are GTSNPN and SVGIG (reference sequence). The CDR3 is 16 residues long. V was trimmed by 0 bases and J by 7 bases, leaving 18 bases between them. This chain's CDR3 is CAWSVWGASGGEKLFF. CDR3 DNA: TGTGCCTGGAGTGTCTGGGGGGCGAGTGGTGGTGAAAAACTGTTTTTT.

V usage is TRBV7-2 and J usage is TRBJ1-1; TRBD1 is a possible D gene (6 bases). The CDR3 length is 15 residues. V lost 4 bases and J lost 1, with 13 bases in between. Germline CDR1 and CDR2: SGHTA and FQGNSA. This CDR3 reads CASSSQVGGNTEAFF. In nucleotides, the CDR3 is TGTGCCAGCAGCTCCCAAGTAGGGGGGAACACTGAAGCTTTCTTT. Based on the CDR3 plus reference TRBV7-2 and TRBJ1-1, the full variable domain is GAGVSQSPSNKVTEKGKDVELRCDPISGHTALYWYRQSLGQGLEFLIYFQGNSAPDKSGLPSDRFSAERTGGSVSTLTIQRTQQEDSAVYLCASSSQVGGNTEAFFGQGTRLTVV.

The chain is built from TRBV4-2 and TRBJ2-3; 10 bases map to TRBD2. Germline trimming cut 2 bases from V and 3 bases from J; bases unmatched to any gene: 8. Germline V CDR1 and CDR2: LGHNA, YNFKEQ. The CDR3 runs to 17 residues. The CDR3 reads CASSQPGRTSGTDTQYF. The CDR3 nucleotides read TGTGCCAGCAGCCAACCGGGGAGGACTAGCGGAACAGATACGCAGTATTTT.

The V and J genes are TRBV15 and TRBJ2-2, with 9 bases that match TRBD1. Germline V gene data show CDR1 as LNHNV and CDR2 as YYDKDF (reference sequence). The CDR3 is 15 amino acids. Germline trimming cut 7 bases from V and 2 bases from J; bases unmatched to any gene: 5. The CDR3 DNA sequence: TGTGCCACCATACAGGGGGCTTTCAACACCGGGGAGCTGTTTTTT. Protein sequence: CATIQGAFNTGELFF.

This chain uses TRBV18 with TRBJ1-2; D is uncertain. Germline-derived CDR1 and CDR2 are KGHSH and LQKENI. V was shortened by 6 bases and J by 4 bases, with 18 bases between the two germline ends. The CDR3 sequence is 15 residues long. This chain's CDR3 is CASSLDRAETYGYTF. The DNA of the CDR3 is TGTGCCAGCTCCTTGGACCGGGCAGAGACCTATGGCTACACCTTC.

The J gene is TRBJ2-3, the V gene TRBV5-1, with 7 bases that match TRBD2. V shed 1 base and J 1 base; nucleotides not matched to a gene: 6. The CDR3 is 16 amino acids. The germline V gene has CDR1 SGHRS and CDR2 YFSETQ. CDR3 region: CASSLQSSGGTDTQYF. CDR3 nucleotide sequence: TGCGCCAGCAGCTTGCAGTCTAGCGGAGGCACAGATACGCAGTATTTT.

The chain joins TRBV5-1 to TRBJ1-6, with TRBD1 as a possible D gene (5 bases). The germline gives CDR1 SGHRS, CDR2 YFSETQ. The CDR3 contains 15 residues. Trimming took 4 bases from V and 8 from J, leaving 16 bases between them. CDR3 sequence: CASSQRSTGDSPLHF. The CDR3, as DNA: TGCGCCAGCAGCCAGCGGTCTACAGGAGATTCACCCCTCCACTTT.

This chain uses TRBV5-6 with TRBJ1-2; D is ambiguous. Germline V gene lookup returns CDR1 SGHDT and CDR2 YYEEEE. V was pared by 0 bases and J by 4 bases, with 10 bases between. The CDR3 is 14 residues long. For the CDR3, the DNA is TGTGCCAGCAGCTTGGCCACTCGCTCCTATGGCTACACCTTC. Translating gives CASSLATRSYGYTF.

The chain combines TRBV27 with TRBJ1-2, with 8 bases lining up with TRBD1. There are 14 residues in the CDR3. Trimming removed 4 bases from V and 3 bases from J; junction bases left unmatched: 4. CDR1 and CDR2 (germline): MNHEY, SMNVEV (reference sequence). The CDR3 DNA is TGTGCCAGCAGTTGGGACAGGACCCACTATGGCTACACCTTC. The encoded protein is CASSWDRTHYGYTF.

The V gene is TRBV30, the J gene TRBJ1-2; possible D gene TRBD1, 6 bases. CDR1 and CDR2 (germline): GTSNPN, SVGIG (reference sequence). The CDR3 contains 13 residues. The V and J ends lost 3 bases and 6 bases respectively, with 14 bases between them. The CDR3 region has the DNA TGTGCCTGGAGCTTACAGGGAGGTCATGGCTACACCTTC. It specifies CAWSLQGGHGYTF.

This sequence joins TRBV7-9 and TRBJ2-2; TRBD2 is a possible D gene (5 bases). The germline gives CDR1 SEHNR, CDR2 FQNEAQ (reference sequence). The CDR3 totals 15 residues. Trimming removed 5 bases at V and 4 bases at J, with 14 bases between. The CDR3 reads CASSPAGRLTGELFF. The CDR3 region has the DNA TGTGCCAGCAGCCCGGCGGGCCGCCTCACCGGGGAGCTGTTTTTT.

The chain employs TRBV5-1 and TRBJ1-1; D gene unclear. The germline V and J ends were trimmed by 2 bases and 0 bases, with 5 bases remaining between them. Germline assignment: CDR1 SGHRS and CDR2 YFSETQ. The CDR3 runs to 13 residues. CDR3 sequence reads: CASSFQMNTEAFF. The CDR3 bases are TGCGCCAGCAGCTTCCAGATGAACACTGAAGCTTTCTTT.

This chain uses TRBV3-1 (or the pseudogene TRBV3-2) with TRBJ2-7, with 10 nucleotides matching TRBD2. The CDR3 loop spans 16 amino acids. The germline V gene has CDR1 LGHDT and CDR2 YNNKEL (reference sequence). V shed 0 bases and J 2 bases; nucleotides not matched to a gene: 4. CDR3 DNA sequence: TGTGCCAGCAGCCAAGATTATCTAGCGGGGGCCTACGAGCAGTACTTC. Amino acids: CASSQDYLAGAYEQYF.

This chain joins TRBV2 and TRBJ2-7; D unclear. The ends were cut back, 5 bases at V and 3 bases at J, with 8 bases in the middle. Germline V gene data show CDR1 as SNHLY and CDR2 as FYNNEI. The CDR3 sequence is 12 residues long. The CDR3 DNA is TGTGCCAGCAGTCAACCTGGCTACGAGCAGTACTTC. Translated: CASSQPGYEQYF.